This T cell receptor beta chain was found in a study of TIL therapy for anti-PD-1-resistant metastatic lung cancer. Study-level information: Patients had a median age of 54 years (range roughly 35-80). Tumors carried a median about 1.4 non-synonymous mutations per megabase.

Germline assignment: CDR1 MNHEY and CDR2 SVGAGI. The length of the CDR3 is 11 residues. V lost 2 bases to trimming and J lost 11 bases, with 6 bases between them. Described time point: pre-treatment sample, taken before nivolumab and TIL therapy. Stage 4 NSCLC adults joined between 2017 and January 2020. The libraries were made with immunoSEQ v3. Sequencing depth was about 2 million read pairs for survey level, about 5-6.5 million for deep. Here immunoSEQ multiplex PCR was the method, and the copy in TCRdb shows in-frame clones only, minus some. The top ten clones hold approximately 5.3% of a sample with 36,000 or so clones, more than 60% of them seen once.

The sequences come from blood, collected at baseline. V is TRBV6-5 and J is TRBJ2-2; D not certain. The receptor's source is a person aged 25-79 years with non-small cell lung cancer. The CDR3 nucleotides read TGTGCCAGCAGTTACCTCGGCGAGCTGTTTTTT. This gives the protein CASSYLGELFF.